This TCR beta chain was obtained from a study of T cell repertoires in cytomegalovirus infection. Study-wide context: Matching HLA type, along with CMV infection, was indicated by public TCR beta signatures.

Study-level findings and limits: HLA-C-restricted CMV-specific TCR beta clonotypes prevailed in the ex vivo response.

TCRdb independently ran MiXCR on the reads; one entry per CDR3 protein. This sample has about 830,000 distinct CDR3 sequences, with 30% to 35% found just once. Note on this clonotype: Its antigen is undetermined.

This specimen was cultured CD8+ T cells from PBMCs, taken from culture after CMV antigen stimulation. The sequence came from a human donor in good health (CMV status not recorded). Some clones in this sample may be carry-over from other donors' samples.

The CDR3 sequence is CASSLEPENRAGNQPQHF. In DNA form, the CDR3 reads TGTGCCAGCAGCTTGGAACCAGAAAATAGGGCCGGCAATCAGCCCCAGCATTTT. The chain employs TRBV5-6 and TRBJ1-5; D remains unclear. The CDR3 extends over 18 amino acids. CDR1 and CDR2 from the germline V gene are SGHDT and YYEEEE. V was cut by 0 bases and J by 2 bases, with 18 bases left in between.